A selection of T cell receptor beta chains follows, all from one sample in a study of cytomegalovirus exposure and HLA in healthy donors. Libraries were prepared by immunoSEQ multiplex PCR; TCRdb keeps only in-frame clonotypes and omits some of them. The profile covers tens of thousands of clones, with over 55% appearing a single time and 5.5% to 6% taken by the ten largest. The sample taken for sequencing was PBMCs. Every receptor here comes from a boy aged 10-17 years in good health and CMV-seropositive. Both conserved end residues are part of each CDR3. A D gene is named only where the DNA matches it firmly. Clone size is shown for a subset of rows, as once, few, many or a class of expanded clone.

J gene: TRBJ2-1; D gene: TRBD2; clone size: few; V gene: TRBV5-4; CDR3 DNA: TGTGCCAGCAGGACTAGCGGGGGGCGGGATGAGCAGTTCTTC; CDR3 protein: CASRTSGGRDEQFF
J gene: TRBJ1-1; D gene: .; clone size: .; V gene: TRBV4-1; CDR3 DNA: TGCGCCAGCAGCCAAGAAGACATCGATATCGTAGCTTTCTTT; CDR3 protein: CASSQEDIDIVAFF
J gene: TRBJ1-2; D gene: .; clone size: .; V gene: TRBV5-6; CDR3 DNA: TGTGCCAGTATCTCATCCTACGGGACTCGGTACACCTTC; CDR3 protein: CASISSYGTRYTF
J gene: TRBJ1-1; D gene: .; clone size: few; V gene: TRBV5-6; CDR3 DNA: TGTGCCAGCAGCCGCGCCTGGGCGAACACTGAAGCTTTCTTT; CDR3 protein: CASSRAWANTEAFF
J gene: TRBJ1-5; D gene: .; clone size: .; V gene: TRBV18; CDR3 DNA: TGTGCCAGCTCCAAGGCGCGGAGCAATCAGCCCCAGCATTTT; CDR3 protein: CASSKARSNQPQHF
J gene: TRBJ1-1; D gene: .; clone size: .; V gene: TRBV6-5; CDR3 DNA: TGTGCCAGCAGTAAAATGACAGGAGAATCAGCTTTCTTT; CDR3 protein: CASSKMTGESAFF
J gene: TRBJ1-1; D gene: .; clone size: .; V gene: TRBV27; CDR3 DNA: TGTGCCAGCAGCGCTACTTGGAACACTGAAGCTTTCTTT; CDR3 protein: CASSATWNTEAFF
J gene: TRBJ1-1; D gene: .; clone size: .; V gene: TRBV5-1; CDR3 DNA: TGCGCCAGCAGAATCACCGGGAACCGGGAGAACACTGAAGCTTTCTTT; CDR3 protein: CASRITGNRENTEAFF
J gene: TRBJ2-2; D gene: .; clone size: .; V gene: TRBV2; CDR3 DNA: TGTGCCAGCATCGGGGTGGGCAACACCGGGGAGCTGTTTTTT; CDR3 protein: CASIGVGNTGELFF
J gene: TRBJ1-1; D gene: TRBD1; clone size: .; V gene: TRBV5-4; CDR3 DNA: TGTGCCAGCAGCCCCGGACAGGGGGCTGCGAGAGAAGCTTTCTTT; CDR3 protein: CASSPGQGAAREAFF
J gene: TRBJ1-5; D gene: TRBD1; clone size: .; V gene: TRBV7-8; CDR3 DNA: TGTGCCAGCAGCCACCCGGGACAGAATCAGCCCCAGCATTTT; CDR3 protein: CASSHPGQNQPQHF
J gene: TRBJ1-1; D gene: TRBD1; clone size: .; V gene: TRBV2; CDR3 DNA: TGTGCCAGCAGTGGAGGACAGGGGCGGATCACTGAAGCTTTCTTT; CDR3 protein: CASSGGQGRITEAFF